This T cell receptor beta chain is from a study of T cell changes during pregnancy in multiple sclerosis. TCRdb's table, derived via immunoSEQ multiplex PCR, lists solely in-frame clones and lacks some. The data hold 30,000 or so clones, with about 93% observed a single time. CDR3 length equals 14 residues. Looked up from germline, CDR1 is SGHAT and CDR2 is FQNNGV. V lost 6 bases to trimming and J lost 10 bases; unmatched junction nucleotides: 14. Specimen: CD4+ T cells from peripheral blood mononuclear cells, collected after pregnancy. The rearrangement links TRBV11-2 to TRBJ1-2; 7 nucleotides match TRBD1. The sequence was collected from a female donor with multiple sclerosis, enrolled in a pregnancy study. CDR3 in amino acids: CASSRRQGPRTYTF. CDR3 coding DNA: TGTGCCAGCAGTCGTCGACAGGGCCCACGTACCTACACCTTC.